This TCR beta chain was documented in a study of pediatric ulcerative colitis. At the level of the study: Ulcerative colitis patients had pancolitis or left-sided colitis, with confirming histology.

Overall study findings and caveats: Acute severe colitis showed lower rectal diversity from clonal expansions.

This was a survey-level run. Samples were sequenced at Survey level, maximum 500,000 reads. Profiled with immunoSEQ multiplex PCR; TCRdb holds only in-frame clones, not every one. This sample yields over 45,000 clones, of which more than 60% are seen a single time; about 4% belongs to the top ten. Rectal tissue came from one to two pinch biopsies taken at colonoscopy. V lost 4 bases, J lost 3 bases, and 10 bases stayed unmatched. This CDR3 has 15 amino acids. The V gene's germline CDR1 is SGHRS and CDR2 YFSETQ. Comments on this clone: The antigen is not known.

This clonotype was sampled from a girl under 18 with moderate ulcerative colitis. The rearrangement joins TRBV5-1 to TRBJ2-7; 7 bases match TRBD1. The sample comprised gut tissue. The CDR3 region is CASSVTPTGYYEQYF. DNA for the CDR3: TGCGCCAGCAGCGTAACCCCGACAGGGTACTACGAGCAGTACTTC.